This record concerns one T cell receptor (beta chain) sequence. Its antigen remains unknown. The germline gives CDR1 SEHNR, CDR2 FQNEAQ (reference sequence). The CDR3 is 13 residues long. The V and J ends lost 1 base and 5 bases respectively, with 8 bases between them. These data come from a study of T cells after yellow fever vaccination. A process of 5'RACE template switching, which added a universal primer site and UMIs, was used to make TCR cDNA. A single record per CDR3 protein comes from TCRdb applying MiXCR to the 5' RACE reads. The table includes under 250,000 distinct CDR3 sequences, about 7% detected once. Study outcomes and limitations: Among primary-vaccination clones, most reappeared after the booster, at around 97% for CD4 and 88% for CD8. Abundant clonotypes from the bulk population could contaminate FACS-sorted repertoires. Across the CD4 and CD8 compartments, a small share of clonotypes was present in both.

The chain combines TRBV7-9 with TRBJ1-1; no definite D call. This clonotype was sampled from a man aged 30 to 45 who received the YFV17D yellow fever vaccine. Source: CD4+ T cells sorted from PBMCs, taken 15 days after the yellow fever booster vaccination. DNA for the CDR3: TGTGCCAGCAGCTTAGAGAGAGTAACTGAAGCTTTCTTT. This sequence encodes CASSLERVTEAFF.